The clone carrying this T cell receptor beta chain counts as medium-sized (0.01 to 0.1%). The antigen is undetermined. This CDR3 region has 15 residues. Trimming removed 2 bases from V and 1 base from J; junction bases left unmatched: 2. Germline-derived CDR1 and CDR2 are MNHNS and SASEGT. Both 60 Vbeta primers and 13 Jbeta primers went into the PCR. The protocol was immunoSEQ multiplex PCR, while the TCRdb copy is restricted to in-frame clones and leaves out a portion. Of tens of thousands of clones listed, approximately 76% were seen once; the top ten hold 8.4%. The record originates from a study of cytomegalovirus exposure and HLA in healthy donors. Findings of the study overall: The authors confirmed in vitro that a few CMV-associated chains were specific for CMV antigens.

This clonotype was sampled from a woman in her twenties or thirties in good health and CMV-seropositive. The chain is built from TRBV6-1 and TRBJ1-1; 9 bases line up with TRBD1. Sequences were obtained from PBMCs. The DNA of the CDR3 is TGTGCCAGCAGTGAATACAGGGGGCGGAACACTGAAGCTTTCTTT. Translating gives CASSEYRGRNTEAFF.